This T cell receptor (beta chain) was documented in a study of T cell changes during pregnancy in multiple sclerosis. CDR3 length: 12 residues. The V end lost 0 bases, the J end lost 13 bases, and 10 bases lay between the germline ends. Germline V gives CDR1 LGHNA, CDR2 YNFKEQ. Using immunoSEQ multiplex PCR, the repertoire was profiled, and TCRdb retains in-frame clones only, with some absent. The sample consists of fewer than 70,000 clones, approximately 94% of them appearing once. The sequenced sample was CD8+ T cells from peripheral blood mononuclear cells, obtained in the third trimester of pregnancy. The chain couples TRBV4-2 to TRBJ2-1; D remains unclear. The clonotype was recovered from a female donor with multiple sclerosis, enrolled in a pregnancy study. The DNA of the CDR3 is TGTGCCAGCAGCCAAGATAGCAGAGGCCAGTTCTTC. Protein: CASSQDSRGQFF.